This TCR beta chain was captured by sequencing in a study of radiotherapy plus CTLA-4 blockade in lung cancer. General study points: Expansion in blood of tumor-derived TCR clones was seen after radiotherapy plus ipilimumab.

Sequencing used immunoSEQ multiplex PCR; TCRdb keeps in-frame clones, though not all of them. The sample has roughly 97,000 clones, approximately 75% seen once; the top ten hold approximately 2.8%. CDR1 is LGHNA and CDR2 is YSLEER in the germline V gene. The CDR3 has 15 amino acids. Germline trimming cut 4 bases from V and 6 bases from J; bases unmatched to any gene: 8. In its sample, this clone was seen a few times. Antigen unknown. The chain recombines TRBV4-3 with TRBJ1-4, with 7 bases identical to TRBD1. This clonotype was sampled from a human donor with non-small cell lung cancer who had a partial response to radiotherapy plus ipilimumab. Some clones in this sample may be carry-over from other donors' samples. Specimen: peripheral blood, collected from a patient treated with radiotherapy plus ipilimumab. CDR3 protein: CASSLQTGSHEKLFF. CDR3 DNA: TGCGCCAGCAGCCTTCAGACAGGGTCACATGAAAAACTGTTTTTT.